Below are 31 T cell receptor beta chains sequenced from a single sample in a study of radiotherapy plus CTLA-4 blockade in lung cancer. Libraries were prepared by immunoSEQ multiplex PCR; TCRdb keeps only in-frame clonotypes and omits some of them. The sample comprises around 72,000 clones, around 82% of which are singletons, and 7.1% rests with the top ten. The sample in question was peripheral blood, obtained from a patient treated with radiotherapy plus ipilimumab. The receptors were sampled from a human donor with non-small cell lung cancer who had a complete response to radiotherapy plus ipilimumab.

V gene TRBV5-6 combines with J gene TRBJ2-2; D call uncertain. V lost 1 base to trimming and J lost 2 bases, with 9 bases between them. The CDR3 has 15 amino acids. Germline V CDR1 and CDR2: SGHDT, YYEEEE. CDR3: CASSLNWGNTGELFF. CDR3 nucleotides: TGTGCCAGCAGCTTGAACTGGGGAAACACCGGGGAGCTGTTTTTT.

This clone was recorded once. The chain uses TRBV2 and TRBJ1-2, with 12 bases matching TRBD1. Germline CDR1 is SNHLY and CDR2 is FYNNEI. The junction had 6 bases not matched to a gene; V was cut back by 6 bases and J by 7 bases. The CDR3 loop spans 14 amino acids. The CDR3 protein is CASRGQGARSGYTF. The CDR3 nucleotides are TGTGCCAGCAGGGGACAGGGGGCGCGATCTGGCTACACCTTC.

The genes are TRBV5-1 and TRBJ2-1, with D possibly being TRBD1 (6 bases). Germline V CDR1 and CDR2: SGHRS, YFSETQ. Trimming removed 4 bases from V and 5 bases from J, with 16 bases in between. The CDR3 totals 15 residues. CDR3 coding DNA: TGCGCCAGCAGCCCATTAAGGACAGAAAACAATGAGCAGTTCTTC. This encodes CASSPLRTENNEQFF. Full variable domain (rest looked up from reference TRBV5-1 and TRBJ2-1): KAGVTQTPRYLIKTRGQQVTLSCSPISGHRSVSWYQQTPGQGLQFLFEYFSETQRNKGNFPGRFSGRQFSNSRSEMNVSTLELGDSALYLCASSPLRTENNEQFFGPGTRLTVL.

V and J are TRBV6-6 and TRBJ1-6; TRBD1 is a possible D gene (6 bases). This CDR3 has 14 amino acids. Between the trimmed V and J ends, which lost 2 bases and 8 bases, there was a span of 10 bases. The V gene's germline CDR1 is MNHNY and CDR2 SVGAGI (reference sequence). CDR3 nucleotides: TGTGCCAGCAGTTACGGAAACAGGGATTCACCCCTCCACTTT. Protein: CASSYGNRDSPLHF.

This chain links TRBV5-5 with TRBJ2-7; D ambiguous. The V end lost 3 bases, the J end lost 4 bases, and 8 bases lay between the germline ends. CDR1 and CDR2 from the germline V gene are SGHKS and YYEKEE (reference sequence). This CDR3 has 12 amino acids. The CDR3 sequence: CASSSNLYEQYV. The CDR3 nucleotides are TGTGCCAGCAGCTCGAACCTTTACGAGCAGTACGTC.

This rearrangement joins TRBV19 to TRBJ2-4; no definite D call. V lost 6 bases to trimming and J lost 13 bases, with 13 bases between them. This CDR3 comprises 11 residues. Germline V gene data show CDR1 as LNHDA and CDR2 as SQIVND (reference sequence). CDR3 nucleotide sequence: TGTGCCAGTAGGCAGGACCTCCGACAGTACTTC. It specifies CASRQDLRQYF.

The genes are TRBV18 and TRBJ2-7; D remains ambiguous. The V and J ends lost 3 bases and 9 bases respectively, with 21 bases between them. Germline CDR1 and CDR2: KGHSH and LQKENI. This CDR3 has 15 residues. The CDR3 reads CASSPESSQASWQYV. The DNA for the CDR3 is TGTGCCAGCTCACCCGAATCGTCCCAGGCCAGCTGGCAGTACGTC.

V and J are TRBV28 and TRBJ2-2; 10 positions match TRBD1. V lost 0 bases, J lost 3 bases, and 4 bases stayed unmatched. Germline-derived CDR1 and CDR2 are MDHEN and SYDVKM. The CDR3 is 17 amino acids. The CDR3 is CASSLWGTGAYTGELFF. The CDR3 DNA is TGTGCCAGCAGTTTATGGGGGACAGGGGCCTACACCGGGGAGCTGTTTTTT.

This clone has a handful of counts. This chain's CDR3 is CASSYSSARQDTEAFF. CDR3 nucleotide sequence: TGTGCCAGCAGTTACTCCTCCGCCCGACAGGACACTGAAGCTTTCTTT. The chain recombines TRBV6-5 with TRBJ1-1; a weak D match, TRBD1 (6 bases). Trimming cost V 0 bases and J 3 bases, with 14 bases left between them. The length of the CDR3 is 16 residues. In germline, CDR1 is MNHEY, CDR2 SVGAGI.

The J gene is TRBJ1-5, the V gene TRBV30; 7 bases map to TRBD1. Trimming removed 2 bases from V and 2 bases from J; junction bases left unmatched: 3. This CDR3 contains 14 residues. Per germline, CDR1 GTSNPN and CDR2 SVGIG (reference sequence). CDR3 nucleotides: TGTGCCTGGAGTCCGGGACAGCGCAATCAGCCCCAGCATTTT. Translation: CAWSPGQRNQPQHF.

This clone was picked up a small number of times. The chain is built from TRBV28 and TRBJ2-3; the D gene could be TRBD1 or TRBD2 (5 bases each). Germline values: CDR1 MDHEN, CDR2 SYDVKM. The CDR3 consists of 15 residues. The germline V and J ends were trimmed by 7 bases and 5 bases, with 19 bases remaining between them. The CDR3 region has the DNA TGTGCCAGCACCCTTGGGACGGTCGGCGGAGATACGCAGTATTTT. It is translated as CASTLGTVGGDTQYF. The entire variable domain, with the rest obtained from reference TRBV28 and TRBJ2-3, is as follows: DVKVTQSSRYLVKRTGEKVFLECVQDMDHENMFWYRQDPGLGLRLIYFSYDVKMKEKGDIPEGYSVSREKKERFSLILESASTNQTSMYLCASTLGTVGGDTQYFGPGTRLTVL.

This chain connects TRBV4-1 to TRBJ2-2, with 9 bases aligning to TRBD1. The CDR3 is 18 amino acids. The V gene end was trimmed by 3 bases and the J gene end by 6 bases; junction bases not matched to a gene: 14. Germline-derived CDR1 and CDR2 are MGHRA and YSYEKL. CDR3 in DNA: TGCGCCAGCAGCCAGGGTTCCGGGACAGGGAAAGTCGCCGGGGAGCTGTTTTTT. Translation gives CASSQGSGTGKVAGELFF.

On this clone: The sample has other DNA sequences that encode this CDR3 too. The chain couples TRBV11-2 to TRBJ1-1; D may be TRBD1 (5 bases). CDR1 and CDR2 (germline): SGHAT, FQNNGV. CDR3 length: 15 amino acids. The V end lost 6 bases, the J end lost 8 bases, and 22 bases lay between the germline ends. CDR3 amino acids: CASRTRREVRTEAFF. CDR3 DNA: TGTGCCAGCAGAACCCGCAGGGAAGTGAGGACCGAAGCTTTCTTT.

This sequence joins TRBV7-8 and TRBJ2-3, with TRBD1 matching over 7 bases. After removal of 1 base from V and 9 bases from J, the junction contained 13 bases not matched to a gene. Germline CDR1 and CDR2: SGHVS and FQNEAQ. The CDR3 spans 16 residues. CDR3 sequence: CASSLETPTGLGTQYF. The CDR3 nucleotides read TGTGCCAGCAGCTTAGAAACCCCGACAGGGTTGGGGACGCAGTATTTT. The full variable domain, its missing parts supplied by reference TRBV7-8 and TRBJ2-3, is GAGVSQSPRYKVAKRGQDVALRCDPISGHVSLFWYQQALGQGPEFLTYFQNEAQLDKSGLPSDRFFAERPEGSVSTLKIQRTQQEDSAVYLCASSLETPTGLGTQYFGPGTRLTVL.

There are a few counts of this clone. The V gene is TRBV5-8, the J gene TRBJ1-2, with TRBD1 identical over 7 bases. The trim removed 3 bases at V and 7 bases at J, leaving 12 bases unmatched. Germline loops: CDR1 SGHTS, CDR2 YDEGEE. This CDR3 region has 15 residues. The CDR3 coding sequence is TGTGCCAGCAGCTCGTTTGTCGGGCAGGGGGTTGGCTACACCTTC. This codes for CASSSFVGQGVGYTF.

This clone showed up just a few times. This rearrangement joins TRBV7-2 to TRBJ2-3; D tentatively fits TRBD1 or TRBD2 (5 bases each). Germline CDR1 reads SGHTA; CDR2 reads FQGNSA. The CDR3 has 12 amino acids. Trimming left V 6 bases short and J 5 bases short, with 9 bases between. The DNA for the CDR3 is TGTGCCAGCAGGGGGGATCTAGATACGCAGTATTTT. Its protein is CASRGDLDTQYF.

This clone was seen only a few times. This chain joins TRBV5-1 and TRBJ2-7; TRBD1 matches 8 bases. Germline V gene sequence: CDR1 SGHRS, CDR2 YFSETQ. The CDR3 has 14 amino acids. J lost 1 base, V lost 5 bases, and 5 bases had no gene match. CDR3 coding DNA: TGCGCCAGCAGTACAGGGGGAATTTCCTACGAGCAGTACTTC. This gives the protein CASSTGGISYEQYF.

The chain has TRBV6-6 and TRBJ2-5; TRBD1 is a possible D gene (6 bases). Germline loops: CDR1 MNHNY, CDR2 SVGAGI (reference sequence). The CDR3 runs to 15 residues. Deletions cut 5 bases from V and 0 bases from J, with 13 bases between. The CDR3 nucleotides are TGTGCCAGCAGTCGAGCTAGGGGGTACCAAGAGACCCAGTACTTC. Encoded protein: CASSRARGYQETQYF.

V is TRBV5-1 and J is TRBJ2-3; 9 nucleotides line up with TRBD1. This CDR3 region has 15 residues. Germline-derived CDR1 and CDR2 are SGHRS and YFSETQ. Losses at the gene ends were 0 bases for V and 6 bases for J; bases not matched to a gene: 5. CDR3 sequence: CASSLAQGQGDTQYF. The CDR3 DNA sequence: TGCGCCAGCAGCTTGGCCCAAGGACAGGGGGATACGCAGTATTTT.

V usage is TRBV6-8 and J usage is TRBJ2-3; the match to TRBD2 covers 15 bases. Germline CDR1 MNHGY, CDR2 SAAAGT. With 6 bases clipped from V and 3 bases from J, the junction kept 16 bases outside the gene matches. This CDR3 comprises 20 residues. The CDR3 region has the DNA TGTGCCAGCAGCACCGGACTAGCGGGGGGGCGGGTCGTGTCGACAGATACGCAGTATTTT. Encoded protein: CASSTGLAGGRVVSTDTQYF.

The chain carries TRBV4-3 and TRBJ1-6; 7 bases agree with TRBD1. The germline V gene encodes CDR1 LGHNA and CDR2 YSLEER. The CDR3 runs 15 residues. V shed 5 bases, J shed 6 bases, and the junction held 7 bases outside the gene matches. This CDR3 reads CASSATGAPNSPLHF. In DNA, the CDR3 is TGCGCCAGCAGCGCAACAGGGGCCCCTAATTCACCCCTCCACTTT.

This clone turned up a few times. The chain has TRBV10-3 and TRBJ2-2, with 12 bases identical to TRBD2. Germline V gene sequence: CDR1 ENHRY, CDR2 SYGVKD. After removal of 4 bases from V and 6 bases from J, the junction contained 3 bases not matched to a gene. The CDR3 sequence is 15 residues long. For the CDR3, the DNA is TGTGCCATCAGTGGACTAGCGGGAGAGTCCGGGGAGCTGTTTTTT. This gives the protein CAISGLAGESGELFF.

The chain is built from TRBV6-6 and TRBJ1-1; the D is unclear. Germline V gives CDR1 MNHNY, CDR2 SVGAGI (reference sequence). CDR3 size: 15 residues. V lost 0 bases and J 1 base, leaving 9 bases between the germline ends. The CDR3 here is CASSYSRETNTEAFF. CDR3 bases: TGTGCCAGCAGTTACTCGCGTGAGACGAACACTGAAGCTTTCTTT.

The chain joins TRBV2 to TRBJ2-7, with D perhaps matching TRBD2 (6 bases). CDR1 and CDR2 from the germline V gene are SNHLY and FYNNEI. Trimming removed 1 base from V and 7 bases from J, with 11 bases in between. The CDR3 length is 13 residues. The CDR3 DNA reads as TGTGCCAGCAGTGAAGAACGGGGGAGAGAGCAGTACTTC. Amino acids: CASSEERGREQYF.

Only a few counts were recorded for this clone. This chain links TRBV19 with TRBJ1-3; no definite D call. Germline assignment: CDR1 LNHDA and CDR2 SQIVND (reference sequence). V lost 3 bases, J lost 0 bases, and 6 bases lay in between. The CDR3 is 14 amino acids. CDR3: CASSIQDSGNTIYF. The CDR3, as DNA: TGTGCCAGTAGTATCCAGGACTCTGGAAACACCATATATTTT.

In DNA form, the CDR3 reads TGCGCCAGCAGCTTGGAGCTAGCGGGGGGGCGTGCAGATACGCAGTATTTT. It encodes CASSLELAGGRADTQYF. The chain has TRBV5-1 and TRBJ2-3; 12 bases map to TRBD2. Germline V lookup: CDR1 SGHRS, CDR2 YFSETQ. This CDR3 comprises 17 residues. Trimming at V came to 0 bases and at J to 4 bases, leaving 6 bases not matched to a gene.

The chain couples TRBV19 to TRBJ2-6, with a tentative D call TRBD2 (6 bases). CDR1 and CDR2 (germline): LNHDA, SQIVND (reference sequence). With 5 bases removed from V and 2 bases from J, the gap between germline ends came to 13 bases. The CDR3 has 16 amino acids. Here the CDR3 reads CASSPFGGTGANVLTF. The DNA of the CDR3 is TGTGCCAGTAGTCCGTTCGGGGGAACTGGGGCCAACGTCCTGACTTTC.

This clone has more than one count but fewer than ten. Sequence at one end of the junction differs from germline and may be a read error. V gene TRBV7-7 combines with J gene TRBJ1-1, with TRBD1 as a possible D gene (5 bases). Germline V gene sequence: CDR1 SSHAT, CDR2 FNYEAQ (reference sequence). The CDR3 extends over 14 amino acids. The CDR3 loop is CASSLRRGDTEAFF. CDR3 DNA: TGTGCTAGCAGCTTACGCCGGGGGGACACTGAAGCTTTCTTT.

The rearrangement links TRBV7-9 to TRBJ2-7; 8 nucleotides match TRBD2. Per germline, CDR1 SEHNR and CDR2 FQNEAQ (reference sequence). This CDR3 has 14 residues. V shed 3 bases, J shed 5 bases, and the junction held 6 bases outside the gene matches. This CDR3 is CASSFAGGLDEQYF. In DNA form, the CDR3 reads TGTGCCAGCAGCTTTGCGGGGGGCCTTGACGAGCAGTACTTC.

The CDR3 region has the DNA TGTGCCAGCAGTTACTCGCTATCGTGGGGAACTGAAGCTTTCTTT. This gives the protein CASSYSLSWGTEAFF. V gene TRBV6-6 combines with J gene TRBJ1-1; D is unclear. Germline CDR1 is MNHNY and CDR2 is SVGAGI (reference sequence). The CDR3 length is 15 residues. Trimming took 0 bases from V and 5 from J, leaving 13 bases between them.

The chain recombines TRBV19 with TRBJ2-3, with 15 bases fitting TRBD2. The germline CDR1 and CDR2 sequences are LNHDA and SQIVND (reference sequence). The CDR3 consists of 16 residues. The trim removed 5 bases at V and 4 bases at J, leaving 4 bases unmatched. The CDR3 region has the DNA TGTGCCAGTAGTGGGACTAGCGGGGGGTACGCAGATACGCAGTATTTT. Protein: CASSGTSGGYADTQYF.